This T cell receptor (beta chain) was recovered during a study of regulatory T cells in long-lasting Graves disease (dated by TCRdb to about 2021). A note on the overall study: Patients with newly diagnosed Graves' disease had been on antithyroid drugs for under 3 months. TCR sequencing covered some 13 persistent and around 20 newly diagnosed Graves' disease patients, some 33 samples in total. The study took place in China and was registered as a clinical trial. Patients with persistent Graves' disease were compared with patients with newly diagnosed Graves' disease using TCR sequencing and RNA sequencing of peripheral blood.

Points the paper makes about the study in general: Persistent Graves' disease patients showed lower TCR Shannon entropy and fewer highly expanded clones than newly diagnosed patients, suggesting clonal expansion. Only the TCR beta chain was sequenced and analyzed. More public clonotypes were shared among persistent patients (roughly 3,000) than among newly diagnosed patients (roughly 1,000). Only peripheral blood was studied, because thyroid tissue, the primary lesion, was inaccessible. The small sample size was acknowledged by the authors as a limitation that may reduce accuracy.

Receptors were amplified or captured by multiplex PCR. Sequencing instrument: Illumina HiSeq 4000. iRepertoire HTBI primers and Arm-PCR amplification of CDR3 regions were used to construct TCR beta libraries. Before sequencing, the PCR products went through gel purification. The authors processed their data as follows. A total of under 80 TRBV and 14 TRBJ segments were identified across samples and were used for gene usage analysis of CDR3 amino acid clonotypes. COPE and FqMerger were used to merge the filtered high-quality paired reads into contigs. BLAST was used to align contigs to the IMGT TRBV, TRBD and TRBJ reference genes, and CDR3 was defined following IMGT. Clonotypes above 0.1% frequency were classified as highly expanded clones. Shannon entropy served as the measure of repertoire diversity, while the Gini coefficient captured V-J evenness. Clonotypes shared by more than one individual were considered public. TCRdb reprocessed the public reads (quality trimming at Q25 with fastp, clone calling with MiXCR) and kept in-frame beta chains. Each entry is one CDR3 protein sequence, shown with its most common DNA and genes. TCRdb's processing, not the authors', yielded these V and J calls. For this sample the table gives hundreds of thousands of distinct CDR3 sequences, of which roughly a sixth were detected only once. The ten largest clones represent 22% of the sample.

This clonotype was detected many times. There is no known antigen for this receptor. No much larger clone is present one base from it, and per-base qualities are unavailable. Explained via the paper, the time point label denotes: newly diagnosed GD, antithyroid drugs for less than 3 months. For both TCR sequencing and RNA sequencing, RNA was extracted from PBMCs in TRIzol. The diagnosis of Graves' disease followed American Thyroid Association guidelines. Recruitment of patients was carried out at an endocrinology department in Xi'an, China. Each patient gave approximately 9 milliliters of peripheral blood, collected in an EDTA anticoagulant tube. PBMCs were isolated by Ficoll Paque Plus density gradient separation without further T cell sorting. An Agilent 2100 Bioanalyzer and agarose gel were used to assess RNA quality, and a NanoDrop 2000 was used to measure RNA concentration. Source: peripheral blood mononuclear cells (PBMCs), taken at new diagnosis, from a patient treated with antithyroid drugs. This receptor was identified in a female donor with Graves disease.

CDR3 protein: CASKPGQEYGYTF. The DNA sequence is given as TGTGCCAGCAAGCCAGGACAGGAGTATGGCTACACCTTC. The sequence links TRBV2 to TRBJ1-2; 7 bases in between match TRBD1. From the germline V gene, CDR1 is SNHLY and CDR2 is FYNNEI. The CDR3 numbers 13 residues from cysteine through phenylalanine. Only CDR3 DNA is held: 39 bases, read in frame from base 1. Germline trimming amounts to 7 bases on V and 5 bases on J, with 7 as the count of junction bases outside the gene matches.